Presented here are 2 T cell receptor beta chains from one specimen sequenced in a study of blood T cell repertoires in COVID-19. TCRdb's table, derived via immunoSEQ multiplex PCR, lists solely in-frame clones and lacks some. The repertoire includes over 130,000 clones, 75% to 90% of them detected once, and roughly 2% sits in the top ten. Sequencing was done on a sample of peripheral blood. These TCRs come from a man between 65 and 85 years old with acute or convalescent COVID-19.

The rearrangement uses TRBV29-1 and TRBJ1-2; 10 bases agree with TRBD1. The CDR3 loop spans 12 amino acids. V was pared by 5 bases and J by 4 bases, with 1 base of the junction left unmatched. Germline V lookup: CDR1 SQVTM, CDR2 ANQGSEA. DNA of the CDR3: TGCAGCGTTTGGGACAGGGGCTATGGCTACACCTTC. It yields the protein CSVWDRGYGYTF. Together with reference TRBV29-1 and TRBJ1-2, the CDR3 gives the full variable domain: SAVISQKPSRDICQRGTSLTIQCQVDSQVTMMFWYRQQPGQSLTLIATANQGSEATYESGFVIDKFPISRPNLTFSTLTVSNMSPEDSSIYLCSVWDRGYGYTFGSGTRLTVV.

The chain combines TRBV6-5 with TRBJ1-5; D ambiguous. The germline V gene encodes CDR1 MNHEY and CDR2 SVGAGI. The V end was cut by 2 bases, the J end by 3 bases, with 11 bases between. The CDR3 has 15 residues. The CDR3 loop reads CASSYEPGINQPQHF. CDR3 in DNA: TGTGCCAGCAGTTACGAACCGGGGATCAATCAGCCCCAGCATTTT.